This T cell receptor beta chain was retrieved from a study of shared clonotypes between healthy human individuals (dated by TCRdb to the early 2020s). For the study in its entirety: Three men and two women, aged 18 to 49 years, made up the cohort. For each donor, CD4 naive and CD4 memory were each run on three plates, CD8 naive on two plates, and CD8 memory on one plate. To estimate repertoire size and how much clonotype sharing occurs between individuals, the study deeply sequenced the blood TCR repertoires of about five healthy adults. To increase sequencing depth and limit assay-specific biases, TCR repertoire library preparation and sequencing were carried out by different laboratories using diverse techniques. Leukapheresis yielded between about 0.94 and 9.5 billion PBMCs per donor.

Using the deep immunoSEQ assay, TCR CDR3 regions were amplified from genomic DNA by multiplex PCR. For each cell subset, the extracted genomic DNA was distributed evenly across all wells of several immunoSEQ 96-well plates, and each plate served as one replicate. For sorted subsets, around 200 ng genomic DNA, equal to 25,000 to 35,000 T cell genomes, was loaded into each replicate PCR. Purified libraries were measured with a Qubit 3.0 fluorometer, size-checked on a Bioanalyzer 2100, and measured again with the KAPA Library Quantification kit. Every immunoSEQ 96-well plate was sequenced on a separate single-read 150-cycle Illumina NextSeq 550 flow cell. Per the authors' processing: Because only junctional sequences without quality scores were contained in the immunoSEQ output, filtering matching that applied to full-length reads could not be performed. Sequences were annotated with PyIR, a Python wrapper for IgBLAST v1.9, and V/J genes and CDR3 were assigned using IMGT germline references. Any read was removed if the V/J assignment was weak (E-value above 1e-6), the CDR3 was missing, or the read contained stop codons, out-of-frame junctions, or ambiguous translated residues. V3J clonotypes were defined as sequences sharing an identical inferred V gene, J gene, and CDR3 amino acid sequence. Percentage overlap between repertoires was calculated by dividing the number of shared unique clonotypes by the size of the smaller repertoire. Richness of each repertoire was evaluated using RTK rarefaction, the Chao1 estimator, and Recon v2.1 estimates of unobserved clonotypes. For all TCRbeta clonotypes obtained by the gDNA method from a few donors, generation probabilities were computed with OLGA. Sourced from immuneACCESS, this table was stored by TCRdb with only in-frame sequences that have V and J called. A share of the clones is absent; for the studies checked, an unresolved V gene accounts for under half, and the remainder has no known explanation. That table gives V, J and clone size, and the DNA gave D and trimming. Recorded for this sample are over 2 million clones; roughly 94% of them occurred a single time. 0.13% of the sample rests with the top ten.

Of note for this clone: Its antigen has not been determined. No quality values exist for individual bases; no much larger clone is one base distant.

Broad study findings and their caveats: The genetic and exposure-history diversity represented was limited by the small number of donors. Across four donors, approximately 5% of naive CD4, roughly 3.5% of naive CD8, roughly 2.2% of memory CD4, and 0.4% to 0.45% of memory CD8 clonotypes were shared. Only blood was sampled, and tissue TCR repertoires likely differ from those in blood. Larger estimated clonotype richness was generally found for naive subsets than for memory subsets. Pairwise subsampling indicated that sequencing depth was expected to affect the degree of clonotype sharing among donors. Clonotypes shared by all four sorted-subset donors showed higher generation probabilities than non-shared clonotypes. Incomplete sequencing was indicated by rarefaction of sorted-subset datasets, despite the large sequencing depth.

The donors were healthy, HIV-negative adults who had no recently reported acute infections or vaccinations. Every donor was a Caucasian adult living in Nashville, Tennessee, USA. CD4+ T cells were enriched by magnetic negative selection, after which naive cells were positively selected on CD45RA and the negative fraction was taken as the memory subset. After blood collection by leukapheresis, PBMCs were isolated using Ficoll-Histopaque density gradient centrifugation and then cryopreserved in the vapor phase of liquid nitrogen. Analytical flow cytometry was used to check the purity and quantity of each magnetically sorted T cell population. Genomic DNA was isolated from each sorted fraction and quantified by UV absorbance on a Nanodrop 2000c. Sequenced sample: naive CD4+ T cells sorted from blood. The cell subset or site label corresponds to: CD45RA+ positively selected. The TCR comes from a man between 18 and 29 years old in good health.

For the CDR3, the sequence is CASSLAGGRGYEQYF. The DNA is as follows: TGTGCCAGCAGCTTAGCGGGGGGGCGCGGGTACGAGCAGTACTTC. Recombination connected TRBV7-9 to TRBJ2-7; matching of 7 bases hints at TRBD2 as the D gene. The junction carries 13 bases between V and J, which are trimmed by 0 bases and 4 bases respectively. The germline V gene (reference sequence) provides CDR1 SEHNR and CDR2 FQNEAQ. Spanning cysteine to phenylalanine, the CDR3 consists of 15 amino acids. Only the CDR3 part of the read is kept: 45 bases, read in frame from the first base.